This T cell receptor beta chain is drawn from a study of shared clonotypes between healthy human individuals. Overall study context: Used for every donor were three CD4 naive, three CD4 memory, two CD8 naive and one CD8 memory plate.

Trimming took off 5 bases at V and 5 bases at J, with 12 bases between the two ends. There are 13 residues in the CDR3. The germline V gene has CDR1 MDHEN and CDR2 SYDVKM. The naive CD8 subset, CD45RO-negative cells positively selected for CCR7, excluded terminally differentiated effector memory CD45RA+ cells. Study conclusions and caveats: Relative to clonotypes present in all four donors, those not shared had lower generation probabilities.

Libraries were prepared by immunoSEQ multiplex PCR; TCRdb keeps only in-frame clonotypes and omits some of them. This repertoire shows approximately 2,200,000 clones, 93% found once; its top ten account for around 1.7%. This clone was picked up one time. Antigen specificity is unknown. The chain is built from TRBV28 and TRBJ2-5, with D maybe TRBD1 (7 bases). This sequence was found in a man between 18 and 29 years old in good health. Some clones in this sample may be carry-over from other donors' samples. Sequencing input: naive CD8+ T cells from PBMCs. Here the CDR3 DNA reads TGTGCCAGCAGTACCTCAGGGGGGGAGACCCAGTACTTC. Translated, it gives CASSTSGGETQYF.